This TCR beta chain came from a study of blood T cell repertoires in COVID-19. Background on the study: Samples of COVID-19 (acute and convalescent) were obtained from the United States, Italy and Spain. Sample material is recorded as cDNA or gDNA derived from T cells, B-cell-depleted T cells, or PBMCs.

This CDR3 region has 14 residues. The V end was cut by 11 bases, the J end by 6 bases, with 22 bases between. Germline CDR1 MNHEY, CDR2 SVGAGI. Original processing notes: Counts of nucleated cells, estimated from reference gene primer amplification, were obtained. Profiled with immunoSEQ multiplex PCR; TCRdb holds only in-frame clones, not every one. Clone size and the V and J calls come from that table; the DNA yielded D and trimming. The table shows about 120,000 clones, with approximately 71% occurring only once. This clone has more than one count but fewer than ten. V usage is TRBV6-5 and J usage is TRBJ1-2; TRBD1 might be the D (6 bases). This receptor was obtained from an older woman with acute or convalescent COVID-19. Sequenced: peripheral blood. CDR3 loop: CAAGGLQRQDGYTF. DNA of the CDR3: TGTGCCGCGGGCGGTCTACAAAGACAGGATGGCTACACCTTC.